This TCR beta chain was identified during a study of OX40 agonist ivuxolimab in advanced cancers. Study context: In this cohort, patients received ivuxolimab, an agonistic anti-OX40 (CD134) antibody. At around 81% male, the cohort had a mean age of around 56 years, ranging from about 23 to 79. Study outcomes and limitations: Among the lowest levels of clonal expansion were found in partial responders at 0.1-3.0 mg/kg.

On cycle 4 day 1 and cycle 7 day 1, as well as at baseline, blood was sampled. A note on this clone: Its antigen remains unidentified.

There are 11 residues in the CDR3. Germline V gene data show CDR1 as MNHEY and CDR2 as SMNVEV (reference sequence). The V gene lost 6 bases and the J gene lost 1 base, with 3 bases spanning the gap. The data were produced by immunoSEQ multiplex PCR, yet TCRdb's version contains in-frame clones alone and is incomplete. The repertoire holds over 20,000 clones, approximately 81% seen once, with about 15% in the top ten. Sequences were derived from CD4+ or CD8+ T cells sorted from blood, sampled in a trial of the OX40 agonist ivuxolimab. The rearrangement uses TRBV27 and TRBJ1-1, with D unresolved. The receptor comes from an adult with an advanced solid tumor such as melanoma, head and neck, liver or kidney cancer. As DNA, the CDR3 is TGTGCCAGCAGGGCGAACACTGAAGCTTTCTTT. Its translation: CASRANTEAFF.